This TCR beta chain was profiled in a study of T cells in Graves' hyperthyroidism and ophthalmopathy. Study-level results: Ophthalmopathy stood apart from stable hyperthyroidism in a 13 V-J model. In blood, most of the thyroid clonotypes expanded above 0.001 were also present. With a median lead of 6.5 months before onset, the model predicted ophthalmopathy.

As regards this clonotype: What it recognizes is unknown.

Authors of the study amplified TCR beta CDR3 regions from RNA transcripts. HTBI primers were the set used in a first-round RT-PCR of the TCR CDR3. TCRdb re-analysed the multiplex PCR reads in MiXCR, keeping a single row per CDR3 protein. This table holds 650,000 to 800,000 distinct CDR3 sequences, about 45% found once. This CDR3 is 16 amino acids long. V gave up 11 bases and J gave up 0 bases; unmatched junction bases: 13. Per the germline V gene, CDR1 is SGHTA and CDR2 is FQGTGA. Reasons for excluding patients were uncontrolled infection, other autoimmune disease, pregnancy or lactation. The chain is built from TRBV7-3 and TRBJ1-5; 7 bases map to TRBD1. This sequence originates from an adult man with Graves' disease, either hyperthyroidism or ophthalmopathy (not recorded which). Sequencing used peripheral blood or thyroid tissue (not recorded which). In DNA form, the CDR3 reads TGTGCCTGGAGTGACCCGACAGGGCTTAGCAATCAGCCCCAGCATTTT. Amino acid sequence: CAWSDPTGLSNQPQHF.